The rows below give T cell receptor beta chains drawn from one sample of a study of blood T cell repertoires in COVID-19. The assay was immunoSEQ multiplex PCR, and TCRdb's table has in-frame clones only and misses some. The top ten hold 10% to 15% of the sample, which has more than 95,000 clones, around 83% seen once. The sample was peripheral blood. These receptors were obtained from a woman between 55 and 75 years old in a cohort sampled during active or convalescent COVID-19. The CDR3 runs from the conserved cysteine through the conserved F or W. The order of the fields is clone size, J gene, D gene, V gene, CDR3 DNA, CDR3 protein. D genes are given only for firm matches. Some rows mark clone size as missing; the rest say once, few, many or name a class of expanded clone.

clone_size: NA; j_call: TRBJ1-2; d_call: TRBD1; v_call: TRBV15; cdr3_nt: TGTGCCACCAGCAGAGCGGACAGGGATACCTATGGCTACACCTTC; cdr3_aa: CATSRADRDTYGYTF
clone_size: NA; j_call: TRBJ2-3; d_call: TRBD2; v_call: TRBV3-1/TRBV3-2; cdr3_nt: TGTGCCAGCAGCGAGGAGGGACTAGCGACTAGCACAGATACGCAGTATTTT; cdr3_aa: CASSEEGLATSTDTQYF
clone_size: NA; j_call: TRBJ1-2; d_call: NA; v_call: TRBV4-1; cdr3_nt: TGCGCCAGCAGCCCTACACTAGTCCAGGGGAAGGTTAACTATGGCTACACCTTC; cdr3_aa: CASSPTLVQGKVNYGYTF
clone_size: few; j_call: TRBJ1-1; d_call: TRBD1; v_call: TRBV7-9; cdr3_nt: TGTGCCAGCAGCCCCCTGACAGGGAAGAGCACTGAAGCTTTCTTT; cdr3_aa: CASSPLTGKSTEAFF
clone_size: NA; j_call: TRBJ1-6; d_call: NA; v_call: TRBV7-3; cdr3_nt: TGTGCCAGCAGCTTACTCGGCAGGGGAGATTCACCCCTCCACTTT; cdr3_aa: CASSLLGRGDSPLHF
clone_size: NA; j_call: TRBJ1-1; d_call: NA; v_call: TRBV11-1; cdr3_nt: TGTGCCAGCAGGGCTCAGGGCCGACACACTGAAGCTTTCTTT; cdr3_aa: CASRAQGRHTEAFF
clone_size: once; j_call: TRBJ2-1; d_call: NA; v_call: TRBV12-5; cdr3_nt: TGTGCTAGTGGTGCCTACCCCAGCCGGGAGAGGGTTGAGCAGTTCTTC; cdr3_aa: CASGAYPSRERVEQFF
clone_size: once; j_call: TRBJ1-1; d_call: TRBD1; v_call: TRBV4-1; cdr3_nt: TGCGCCAGCAGCCAGCAGGGACAGGGGAACACTGAAGCTTTCTTT; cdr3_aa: CASSQQGQGNTEAFF
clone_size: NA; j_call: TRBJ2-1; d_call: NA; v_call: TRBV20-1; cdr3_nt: TGCAGTGCCCGGGGTGAGGAGCAGTTCTTC; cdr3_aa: CSARGEEQFF
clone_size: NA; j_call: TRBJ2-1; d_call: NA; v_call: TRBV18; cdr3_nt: TGTGCCAGCTCGGACTGGAGCTCCTACAATGAGCAGTTCTTC; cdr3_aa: CASSDWSSYNEQFF
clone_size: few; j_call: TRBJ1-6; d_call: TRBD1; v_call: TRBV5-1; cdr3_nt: TGCGCCAGCAGAGGGACAGGGAATTCACCCCTCCACTTT; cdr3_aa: CASRGTGNSPLHF
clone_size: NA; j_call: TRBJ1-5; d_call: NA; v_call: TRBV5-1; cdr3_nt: TGCGCCAGCAGCTTTGGGCCACTGGGCAATCAGCCCCAGCATTTT; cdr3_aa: CASSFGPLGNQPQHF
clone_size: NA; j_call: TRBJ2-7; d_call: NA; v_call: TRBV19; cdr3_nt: TGTGCCAGTAGTATGGGAGGGGGACGGTACGAGCAGTACTTC; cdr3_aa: CASSMGGGRYEQYF
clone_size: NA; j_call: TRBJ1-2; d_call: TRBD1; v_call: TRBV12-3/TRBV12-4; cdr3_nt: TGTGCCAGCACCGACAGGGAAGGCTACACCTTC; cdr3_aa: CASTDREGYTF
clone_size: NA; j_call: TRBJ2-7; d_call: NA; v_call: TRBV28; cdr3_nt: TGTGCCAGCAGGTCCGCAGCGTATCCCTACGAGCAGTACTTC; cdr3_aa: CASRSAAYPYEQYF
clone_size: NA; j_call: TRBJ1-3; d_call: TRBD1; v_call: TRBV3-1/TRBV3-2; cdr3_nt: TGTGCCAGCAGCCAACTCCGAGGACAGGCCCCTGGAAACACCATATATTTT; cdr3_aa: CASSQLRGQAPGNTIYF
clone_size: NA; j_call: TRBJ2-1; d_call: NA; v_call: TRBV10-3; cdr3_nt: TGTGCCATCAGTGGGAGGGACAGCAATGAGCAGTTCTTC; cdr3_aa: CAISGRDSNEQFF
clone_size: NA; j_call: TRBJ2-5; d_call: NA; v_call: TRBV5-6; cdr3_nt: TGTGCCAGCAGAAGAATATTCGGGGAGACCCAGTACTTC; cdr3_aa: CASRRIFGETQYF
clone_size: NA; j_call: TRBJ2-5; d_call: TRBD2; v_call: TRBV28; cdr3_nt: TGTGCCAGCAGTAAGGGCGAACTAGCGGCACTTGGGACCCAGTACTTC; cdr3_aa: CASSKGELAALGTQYF
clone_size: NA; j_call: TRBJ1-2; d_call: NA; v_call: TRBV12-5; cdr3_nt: TGTGCTAGTGTCTATGGGGGGAGCTATGGCTACACCTTC; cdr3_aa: CASVYGGSYGYTF
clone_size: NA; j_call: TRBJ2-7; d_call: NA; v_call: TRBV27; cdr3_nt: TGTGCCAGCAGCTTTTCTCAGGAGCAGTACTTC; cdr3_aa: CASSFSQEQYF
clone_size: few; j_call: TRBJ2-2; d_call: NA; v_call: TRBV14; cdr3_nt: TGTGCCAGCAGGCCAAGAGCGGCGAACACCGGGGAGCTGTTTTTT; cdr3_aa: CASRPRAANTGELFF
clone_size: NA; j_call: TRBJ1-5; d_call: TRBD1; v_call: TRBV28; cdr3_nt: TGTGCCAGCAGGCGGACAGGGGTGAGCAATCAGCCCCAGCATTTT; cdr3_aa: CASRRTGVSNQPQHF
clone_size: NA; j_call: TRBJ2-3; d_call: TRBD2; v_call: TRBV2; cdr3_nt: TGTGCCAGCAGCCGCCCTTCACTAGCGGGGGGGGGTACAGATACGCAGTATTTT; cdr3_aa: CASSRPSLAGGGTDTQYF
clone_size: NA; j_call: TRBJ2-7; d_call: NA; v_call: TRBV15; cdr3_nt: TGTGCCACCAGCAGAGATGGACACCCCTACGAGCAGTACTTC; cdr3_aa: CATSRDGHPYEQYF
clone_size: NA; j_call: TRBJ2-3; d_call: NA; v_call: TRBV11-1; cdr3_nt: TGTGCCAGCAGTCAGGACAGAACGATCACAGATACGCAGTATTTT; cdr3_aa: CASSQDRTITDTQYF
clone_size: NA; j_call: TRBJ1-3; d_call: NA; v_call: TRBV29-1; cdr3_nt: TGCAGCGTTCCAGGTCCCAACACCATATATTTT; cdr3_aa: CSVPGPNTIYF
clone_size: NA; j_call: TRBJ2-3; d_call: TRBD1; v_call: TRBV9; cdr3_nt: TGTGCCAGCAGCCCTCCGGGACAGGGCCCAGATACGCAGTATTTT; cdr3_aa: CASSPPGQGPDTQYF
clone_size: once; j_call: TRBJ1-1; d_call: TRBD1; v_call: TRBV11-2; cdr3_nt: TGTGCCAGCAGCCGGGGACAGGGTCAATTCACTGAAGCTTTCTTT; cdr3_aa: CASSRGQGQFTEAFF
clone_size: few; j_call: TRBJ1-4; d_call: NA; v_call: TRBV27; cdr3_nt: TGTGCCAGCAGCATTAGGAGAAAGGAAAAACTGTTTTTT; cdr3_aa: CASSIRRKEKLFF
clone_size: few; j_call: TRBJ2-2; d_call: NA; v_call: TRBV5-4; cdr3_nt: TGTGCCAGCAGCAAGACAGGAAACACCGGGGAGCTGTTTTTT; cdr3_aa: CASSKTGNTGELFF
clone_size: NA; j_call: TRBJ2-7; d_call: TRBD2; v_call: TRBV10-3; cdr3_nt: TGTGCCATCAGTGATGGAGAGTCGGCAGGGAGGGACGAGCAGTACTTC; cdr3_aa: CAISDGESAGRDEQYF
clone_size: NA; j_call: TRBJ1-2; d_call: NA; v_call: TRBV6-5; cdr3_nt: TGTGCCAGTGCAGGGTTGTACTATGGCTACACCTTC; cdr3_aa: CASAGLYYGYTF
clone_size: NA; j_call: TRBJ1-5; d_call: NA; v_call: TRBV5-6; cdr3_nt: TGTGCCAGCACCGCTCTCCGACATAGCAATCAGCCCCAGCATTTT; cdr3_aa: CASTALRHSNQPQHF
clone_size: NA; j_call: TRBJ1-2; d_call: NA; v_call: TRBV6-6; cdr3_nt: TGTGCCACCTACCTACCTACGGGCTATGGCTACACCTTC; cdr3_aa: CATYLPTGYGYTF
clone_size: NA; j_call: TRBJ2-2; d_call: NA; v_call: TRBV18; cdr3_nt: TGTGCCAGCTCACCATACTCCACCGGGGAGCTGTTTTTT; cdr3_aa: CASSPYSTGELFF
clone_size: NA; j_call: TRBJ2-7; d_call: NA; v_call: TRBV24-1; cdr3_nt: TGTGCCACCAGTGACAGACAGTCCTACGAGCAGTACTTC; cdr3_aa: CATSDRQSYEQYF
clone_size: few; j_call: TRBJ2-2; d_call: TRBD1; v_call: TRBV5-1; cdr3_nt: TGCGCCAGCAGCTCCCGGGACAGGGTTATCTCCGGGGAGCTGTTTTTT; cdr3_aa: CASSSRDRVISGELFF
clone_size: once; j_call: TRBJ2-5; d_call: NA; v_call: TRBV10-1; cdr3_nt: TGCGCCAGCAGTGAGGAACTAGTGGGCCCCCAGTACTTC; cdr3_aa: CASSEELVGPQYF
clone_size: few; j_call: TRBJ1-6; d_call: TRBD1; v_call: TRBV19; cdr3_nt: TGTGCCAGTAGTGGGGACAGGGGGAATTCACCCCTCCACTTT; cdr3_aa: CASSGDRGNSPLHF
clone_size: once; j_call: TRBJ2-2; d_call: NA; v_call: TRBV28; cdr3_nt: TGTGCCAGCATCCAGACTGGCGGGGAGCTGTTTTTT; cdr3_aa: CASIQTGGELFF
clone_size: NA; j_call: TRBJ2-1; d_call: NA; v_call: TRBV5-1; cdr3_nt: TGCGCCAGCAGCCTCCTGATGGCCAGAAGCTCCTACAATGAGCAGTTCTTC; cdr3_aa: CASSLLMARSSYNEQFF
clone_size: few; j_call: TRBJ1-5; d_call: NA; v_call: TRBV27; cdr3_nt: TGTGCCAGCAGTTTCAGATATAGCAATCAGCCCCAGCATTTT; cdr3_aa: CASSFRYSNQPQHF
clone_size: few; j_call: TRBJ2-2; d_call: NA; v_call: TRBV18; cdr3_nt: TGTGCCAGCTCACCCGTCCCGCGCGGGGAGCTGTTTTTT; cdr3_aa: CASSPVPRGELFF
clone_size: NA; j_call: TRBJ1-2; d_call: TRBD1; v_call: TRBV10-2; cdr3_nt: TGCGCCAGCACAGTGGGACAGGGGTTACGAGATGGCTACACCTTC; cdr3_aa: CASTVGQGLRDGYTF
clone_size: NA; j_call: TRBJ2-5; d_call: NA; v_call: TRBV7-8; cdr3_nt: TGTGCCAGCAGCGCCCGAGCCGGAGAGACCCAGTACTTC; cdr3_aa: CASSARAGETQYF
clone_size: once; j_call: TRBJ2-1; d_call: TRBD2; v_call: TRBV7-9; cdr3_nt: TGTGCCAGCAGCCTGGGACTAGCGGGAGTCGATGAGCAGTTCTTC; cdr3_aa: CASSLGLAGVDEQFF
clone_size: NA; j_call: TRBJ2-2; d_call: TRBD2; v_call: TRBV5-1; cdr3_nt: TGCGCCAGCAGCCTCACCGGGACTAGCGGGGTCACCGGGGAGCTGTTTTTT; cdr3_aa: CASSLTGTSGVTGELFF
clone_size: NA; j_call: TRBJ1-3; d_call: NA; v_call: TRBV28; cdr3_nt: TGTGCCAGCAGTTTCCCACCGCTATTATATTTT; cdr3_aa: CASSFPPLLYF
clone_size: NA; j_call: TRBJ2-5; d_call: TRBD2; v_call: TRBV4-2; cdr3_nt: TGTGCCAGCAGCCAGGCGGGGACTAGCGGGCACCAAGAGACCCAGTACTTC; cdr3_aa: CASSQAGTSGHQETQYF
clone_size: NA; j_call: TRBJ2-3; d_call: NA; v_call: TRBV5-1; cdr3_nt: TGCGCCAGCAGCGCCCGTCAGGCTCGGCCAGGGGATACGCAGTATTTT; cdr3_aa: CASSARQARPGDTQYF
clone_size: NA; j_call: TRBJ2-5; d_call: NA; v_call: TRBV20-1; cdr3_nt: TGCAGTGCTACAGGGAAGGAGACCCAGTACTTC; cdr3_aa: CSATGKETQYF
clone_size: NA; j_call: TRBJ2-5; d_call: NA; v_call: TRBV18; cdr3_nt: TGTGCCAGCTCACCGGGGGCGGGCAGGACGGAGACCCAGTACTTC; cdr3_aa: CASSPGAGRTETQYF
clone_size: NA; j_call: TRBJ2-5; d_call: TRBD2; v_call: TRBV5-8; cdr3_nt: TGTGCCAGCAGCACGATTCTCCGCGGGGGGGGCTGGGAGACCCAGTACTTC; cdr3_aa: CASSTILRGGGWETQYF
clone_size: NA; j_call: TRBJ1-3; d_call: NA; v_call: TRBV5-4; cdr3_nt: TGTGCCAGCAGCTTGGGACATCAGGACTCTGGAAACACCATATATTTT; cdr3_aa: CASSLGHQDSGNTIYF